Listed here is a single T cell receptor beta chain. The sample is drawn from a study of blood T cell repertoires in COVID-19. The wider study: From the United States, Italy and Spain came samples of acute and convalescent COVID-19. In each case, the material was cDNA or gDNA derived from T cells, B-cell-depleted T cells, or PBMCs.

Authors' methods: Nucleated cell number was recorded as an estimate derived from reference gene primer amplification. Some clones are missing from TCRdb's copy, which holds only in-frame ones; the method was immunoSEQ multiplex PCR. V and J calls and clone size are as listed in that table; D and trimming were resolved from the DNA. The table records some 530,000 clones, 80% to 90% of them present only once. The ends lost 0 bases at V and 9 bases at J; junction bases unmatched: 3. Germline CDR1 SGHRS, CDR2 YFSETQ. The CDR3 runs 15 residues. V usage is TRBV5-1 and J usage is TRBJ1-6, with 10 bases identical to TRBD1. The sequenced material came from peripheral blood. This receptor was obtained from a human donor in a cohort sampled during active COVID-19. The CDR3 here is CASSLAGQGFSPLHF. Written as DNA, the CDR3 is TGCGCCAGCAGCTTGGCGGGACAGGGGTTTTCACCCCTCCACTTT.